The rows below give T cell receptor beta chains drawn from one sample of a study of memory CD8 T cells in hepatitis C reinfection. Sequencing was performed with immunoSEQ multiplex PCR; in TCRdb, only in-frame clones are kept and a portion is missing. This table has over 35,000 clones, over 75% appearing once. The specimen was naive CD8+ T cells sorted from blood. The receptors stem from a man in his late teens or twenties with hepatitis C virus infection. CDR3s include the opening cysteine and the closing phenylalanine or tryptophan. Fields, in order: CDR3 protein, CDR3 DNA, clone size, V gene, D gene, J gene. The D gene is left open where the match is weak. Some rows mark clone size as missing; the rest say once, few, many or name a class of expanded clone.

cdr3_aa: CASSKPGQGAAGNTIYF
cdr3_nt: TGTGCCAGTAGCAAGCCGGGACAGGGGGCAGCTGGAAACACCATATATTTT
clone_size: -
v_call: TRBV19
d_call: TRBD1
j_call: TRBJ1-3

cdr3_aa: CASSIGLTTVNQPQHF
cdr3_nt: TGTGCCAGTAGTATAGGACTTACGACAGTCAATCAGCCCCAGCATTTT
clone_size: -
v_call: TRBV19
d_call: -
j_call: TRBJ1-5

cdr3_aa: CASSQGNTGELFF
cdr3_nt: TGTGCCAGCAGTCAGGGTAACACCGGGGAGCTGTTTTTT
clone_size: -
v_call: TRBV2
d_call: -
j_call: TRBJ2-2

cdr3_aa: CASSQDGFSRPQHF
cdr3_nt: TGCGCCAGCAGCCAAGATGGGTTTTCTAGGCCCCAGCATTTT
clone_size: -
v_call: TRBV4-1
d_call: -
j_call: TRBJ1-5

cdr3_aa: CASSIDREGQFF
cdr3_nt: TGTGCCAGTAGTATAGATCGGGAGGGGCAGTTCTTC
clone_size: -
v_call: TRBV19
d_call: TRBD2
j_call: TRBJ2-1

cdr3_aa: CSVRQGSYEQYF
cdr3_nt: TGCAGCGTGAGGCAGGGATCCTACGAGCAGTACTTC
clone_size: -
v_call: TRBV29-1
d_call: -
j_call: TRBJ2-7

cdr3_aa: CASNRIVDYGYTF
cdr3_nt: TGTGCCAGCAACAGGATCGTCGACTATGGCTACACCTTC
clone_size: -
v_call: TRBV25-1
d_call: -
j_call: TRBJ1-2

cdr3_aa: CASSIESGRTYEQYF
cdr3_nt: TGTGCCAGTAGTATAGAAAGCGGGAGGACCTACGAGCAGTACTTC
clone_size: -
v_call: TRBV19
d_call: TRBD2
j_call: TRBJ2-7

cdr3_aa: CASSSDGTTQETQYF
cdr3_nt: TGTGCCAGCAGTTCGGACGGGACTACCCAAGAGACCCAGTACTTC
clone_size: -
v_call: TRBV13
d_call: TRBD2
j_call: TRBJ2-5

cdr3_aa: CASSEALPSGGNYEQYF
cdr3_nt: TGTGCCAGCAGTGAAGCGCTACCTAGCGGGGGGAACTACGAGCAGTACTTC
clone_size: -
v_call: TRBV2
d_call: TRBD2
j_call: TRBJ2-7

cdr3_aa: CASSLIAGGLYEQYF
cdr3_nt: TGTGCCAGCAGTCTGATAGCGGGAGGGCTCTACGAGCAGTACTTC
clone_size: -
v_call: TRBV27
d_call: TRBD2
j_call: TRBJ2-7

cdr3_aa: CASSQEQTGGYLYTF
cdr3_nt: TGCGCCAGCAGCCAAGAACAGACAGGTGGATACCTCTACACCTTC
clone_size: -
v_call: TRBV4-3
d_call: -
j_call: TRBJ1-2

cdr3_aa: CSVQPGQGILDTQYF
cdr3_nt: TGCAGCGTACAACCGGGACAGGGCATCTTGGATACGCAGTATTTT
clone_size: -
v_call: TRBV29-1
d_call: TRBD1
j_call: TRBJ2-3

cdr3_aa: CSVHDYSYEQYF
cdr3_nt: TGCAGCGTTCACGACTATTCCTACGAGCAGTACTTC
clone_size: few
v_call: TRBV29-1
d_call: -
j_call: TRBJ2-7

cdr3_aa: CASSLAGGTDTQYF
cdr3_nt: TGTGCCAGCAGCTTGGCCGGAGGGACAGATACGCAGTATTTT
clone_size: -
v_call: TRBV5-4
d_call: -
j_call: TRBJ2-3

cdr3_aa: CASSQAGTGYTDTQYF
cdr3_nt: TGCGCCAGCAGCCAAGCCGGGACAGGGTACACAGATACGCAGTATTTT
clone_size: -
v_call: TRBV4-1
d_call: TRBD1
j_call: TRBJ2-3

cdr3_aa: CASSIIAGSNYNEQFF
cdr3_nt: TGTGCCAGTAGTATTATTGCCGGGTCTAATTACAATGAGCAGTTCTTC
clone_size: once
v_call: TRBV19
d_call: -
j_call: TRBJ2-1

cdr3_aa: CSAGTWGQGVVNEQFF
cdr3_nt: TGCAGCGCCGGTACTTGGGGGCAGGGGGTAGTAAATGAGCAGTTCTTC
clone_size: -
v_call: TRBV29-1
d_call: TRBD1
j_call: TRBJ2-1

cdr3_aa: CASGLVGQRNYGYTF
cdr3_nt: TGTGCTAGTGGTTTGGTCGGACAGAGGAACTATGGCTACACCTTC
clone_size: -
v_call: TRBV12-5
d_call: -
j_call: TRBJ1-2

cdr3_aa: CASSLKEGNTEAFF
cdr3_nt: TGCGCCAGCAGCCTCAAGGAGGGAAACACTGAAGCTTTCTTT
clone_size: -
v_call: TRBV4-1
d_call: -
j_call: TRBJ1-1

cdr3_aa: CASSSGTGSGYTF
cdr3_nt: TGTGCCAGCAGCTCCGGGACAGGGAGTGGCTACACCTTC
clone_size: -
v_call: TRBV5-6
d_call: TRBD1
j_call: TRBJ1-2

cdr3_aa: CAWTPRVLLNYGYTF
cdr3_nt: TGTGCCTGGACCCCCCGGGTCCTACTTAACTATGGCTACACCTTC
clone_size: -
v_call: TRBV30
d_call: -
j_call: TRBJ1-2

cdr3_aa: CASSDSSGSLRAYEQYF
cdr3_nt: TGTGCCAGCAGTGATTCTAGCGGGAGCCTCAGGGCCTACGAGCAGTACTTC
clone_size: once
v_call: TRBV2
d_call: TRBD2
j_call: TRBJ2-7

cdr3_aa: CASSYSREGQYNEQFF
cdr3_nt: TGTGCCAGCAGTTACTCCCGGGAGGGCCAGTACAATGAGCAGTTCTTC
clone_size: -
v_call: TRBV6-6
d_call: TRBD2
j_call: TRBJ2-1

cdr3_aa: CASSPTSGDFPSTDTQYF
cdr3_nt: TGTGCCAGCAGCCCTACTAGCGGGGATTTTCCTAGCACAGATACGCAGTATTTT
clone_size: -
v_call: TRBV7-9
d_call: TRBD2
j_call: TRBJ2-3

cdr3_aa: CASSVDRTGKLETQYF
cdr3_nt: TGTGCCAGCAGCGTAGACCGGACAGGGAAGCTCGAGACCCAGTACTTC
clone_size: -
v_call: TRBV9
d_call: TRBD1
j_call: TRBJ2-5

cdr3_aa: CASSQEGQGNNQPQHF
cdr3_nt: TGTGCCAGCAGCCAAGAGGGGCAGGGGAACAATCAGCCCCAGCATTTT
clone_size: -
v_call: TRBV4-2
d_call: -
j_call: TRBJ1-5

cdr3_aa: CASSVEGQGAADTQYF
cdr3_nt: TGTGCCAGCAGCGTAGAGGGACAGGGGGCAGCAGATACGCAGTATTTT
clone_size: -
v_call: TRBV9
d_call: TRBD1
j_call: TRBJ2-3

cdr3_aa: CASSLSTLANTGELFF
cdr3_nt: TGTGCCAGCAGTTTATCCACGCTAGCCAACACCGGGGAGCTGTTTTTT
clone_size: -
v_call: TRBV27
d_call: -
j_call: TRBJ2-2

cdr3_aa: CASSFSAGITDTQYF
cdr3_nt: TGTGCCAGCAGCTTTTCAGCGGGGATCACAGATACGCAGTATTTT
clone_size: -
v_call: TRBV7-6
d_call: TRBD2
j_call: TRBJ2-3

cdr3_aa: CASSIAGAGNTEAFF
cdr3_nt: TGTGCCAGTAGTATCGCAGGGGCAGGGAACACTGAAGCTTTCTTT
clone_size: -
v_call: TRBV19
d_call: -
j_call: TRBJ1-1

cdr3_aa: CASSQGTSEVNTIYF
cdr3_nt: TGCGCCAGCAGCCAAGGTACCAGCGAGGTAAACACCATATATTTT
clone_size: few
v_call: TRBV4-1
d_call: -
j_call: TRBJ1-3

cdr3_aa: CASSQPDFASPLHF
cdr3_nt: TGCGCCAGCAGCCAGCCAGACTTCGCTTCACCCCTCCACTTT
clone_size: -
v_call: TRBV4-1
d_call: -
j_call: TRBJ1-6

cdr3_aa: CASSLELAGLSSYNEQFF
cdr3_nt: TGTGCCAGCAGCTTAGAACTAGCGGGATTAAGCTCCTACAATGAGCAGTTCTTC
clone_size: -
v_call: TRBV13
d_call: TRBD2
j_call: TRBJ2-1

cdr3_aa: CATSREWSQPQHF
cdr3_nt: TGTGCCACCAGCAGAGAATGGAGTCAGCCCCAGCATTTT
clone_size: once
v_call: TRBV15
d_call: -
j_call: TRBJ1-5

cdr3_aa: CARSLAHGDTQYF
cdr3_nt: TGTGCCAGAAGCTTGGCCCACGGGGATACGCAGTATTTT
clone_size: -
v_call: TRBV5-3
d_call: -
j_call: TRBJ2-3

cdr3_aa: CSVGPGLAGFAYNEQFF
cdr3_nt: TGCAGCGTTGGCCCGGGACTAGCGGGGTTCGCCTACAATGAGCAGTTCTTC
clone_size: -
v_call: TRBV29-1
d_call: TRBD2
j_call: TRBJ2-1

cdr3_aa: CASSSSGITDTQYF
cdr3_nt: TGTGCCAGCAGTTCGTCCGGGATTACAGATACGCAGTATTTT
clone_size: -
v_call: TRBV7-6
d_call: -
j_call: TRBJ2-3

cdr3_aa: CASSESDSSYNSPLHF
cdr3_nt: TGTGCCAGCAGTGAATCCGATAGCTCCTATAATTCACCCCTCCACTTT
clone_size: -
v_call: TRBV6-1
d_call: -
j_call: TRBJ1-6

cdr3_aa: CASSQGLNYGYTF
cdr3_nt: TGTGCCAGCAGTCAGGGGCTTAACTATGGCTACACCTTC
clone_size: few
v_call: TRBV6-5
d_call: -
j_call: TRBJ1-2

cdr3_aa: CASSENSDTQYF
cdr3_nt: TGTGCCAGCAGTGAAAATAGCGATACGCAGTATTTT
clone_size: -
v_call: TRBV6-1
d_call: -
j_call: TRBJ2-3